This is a list of T cell receptor beta chains from one sample in a study of regulatory T cells in long-lasting Graves disease. TCRdb re-analysed the multiplex PCR reads in MiXCR, keeping a single row per CDR3 protein. The sample has 450,000 or so distinct CDR3 sequences; around 21% are singletons. Here the sequenced sample was peripheral blood mononuclear cells (PBMCs), taken when the disease was refractory, from a patient treated with antithyroid drugs. These receptors were taken from a female donor with Graves disease. Both conserved end residues are part of each CDR3. A D gene is named only where the DNA matches it firmly. Some rows mark clone size as missing; the rest say once, few, many or name a class of expanded clone.

j_call d_call clone_size v_call cdr3_nt cdr3_aa
TRBJ1-2 NA many TRBV19 TGTGCCAGTAGCGCGGTGGAGGCAGGTAGTGGCTACACCTTC CASSAVEAGSGYTF
TRBJ2-2 NA few TRBV6-1 TGTGCCAGCAGGGCGACAGGGAACACCGGGGAGCTGTTTTTT CASRATGNTGELFF
TRBJ2-7 TRBD2 few TRBV11-3 TGTGCCAGCCGAAAATCTAGCGGGAGCTCCTACGAGCAGTACTTC CASRKSSGSSYEQYF
TRBJ1-1 TRBD1 many TRBV27 TGTGCCAGCAGCCTGACAGACAGGGCCCCTGAAGCTTTCTTT CASSLTDRAPEAFF
TRBJ2-7 NA many TRBV24-1 TGTGCCACCAGTGATTCGGGGCGTGCGGATGGGCAGTACTTC CATSDSGRADGQYF
TRBJ2-4 NA few TRBV6-1 TGTGCCAGCGGACCCGGGGGAAACATTCAGTACTTC CASGPGGNIQYF
TRBJ1-1 TRBD1 few TRBV7-9 TGTGCCAGCAGCTTAGTGGAGTCAGGGGGCACTGAAGCTTTCTTT CASSLVESGGTEAFF
TRBJ2-5 NA few TRBV7-3 TGTGCCAGCAGAAAAGCAACGGGTGGGGAGACCCAGTACTTC CASRKATGGETQYF
TRBJ2-2 TRBD1 NA TRBV7-9 TGTGCCAGCAGCCCAGACAGGGGCAACACCGGGGAGCTGTTTTTT CASSPDRGNTGELFF
TRBJ1-1 TRBD1 many TRBV12-3/TRBV12-4 TGTGCCAGCAGTCAGGACAGGACGAACACTGAAGCTTTCTTT CASSQDRTNTEAFF
TRBJ2-7 TRBD2 NA TRBV6-5 TGTGCCAGCACTTACGGAACCGCTAGCGGGGAGGGCACGGACTTC CASTYGTASGEGTDF
TRBJ2-2 TRBD2 many TRBV12-3/TRBV12-4 TGTGCCAGCAGTACTCCGCCGGGACTAGCGGACCTGATTTACACCGGGGAGCTGTTTTTT CASSTPPGLADLIYTGELFF